Reported below is one TCR beta chain. Its antigen remains unidentified. PCR primers comprised 60 Vbeta and 13 Jbeta primers. Measured with immunoSEQ multiplex PCR; TCRdb has only the in-frame clones, and not every one. This sample contains over 110,000 clones. The V gene's germline CDR1 is MNHNS and CDR2 SASEGT. The V end was cut by 7 bases, the J end by 1 base, with 10 bases between. The CDR3 runs 13 residues. The data derive from a study of cytomegalovirus exposure and HLA in healthy donors. Findings and caveats of the study: Among immune exposure information, only CMV serostatus was available. A later analysis linked a missense variant in DCLRE1C to the trimming of TCR beta V and J genes. In vitro data verified a few CMV-associated chains as specific for CMV antigens. The study flagged some 180 TCR beta chains as cytomegalovirus-associated.

The material sequenced was PBMCs. The receptor was isolated from a male donor in good health and CMV-seronegative. The rearrangement uses TRBV6-1 and TRBJ1-1; weak D call: TRBD1 (5 bases). CDR3: CASIWTPNTEAFF. CDR3 nucleotide sequence: TGTGCCAGCATATGGACACCGAACACTGAAGCTTTCTTT.